What follows is one T cell receptor beta chain and its context. The antigen remains unidentified. The length of the CDR3 is 13 residues. Germline V gives CDR1 SEHNR, CDR2 FQNEAQ (reference sequence). 5'RACE template switching with UMIs produced the TCR beta cDNA. TCRdb reanalyzed the 5' RACE reads, giving one entry per CDR3 protein sequence and no DNA. This sample's table has fewer than 550,000 distinct CDR3 sequences. This sample is drawn from a study of T cells expressing NK-cell markers. General observations from the study: Among CD8+ T cells from several donors, dominant NKG2C+ clonotypes accounted for about 1.0-7.0%. Four donors' CD3+CD56-NKG2C+ cells were dominated by the same clonotypes. HCMV specificity of the expanded NKG2C+ T cell clones stayed unclear.

The chain combines TRBV7-9 with TRBJ2-3; there is no DNA to check the TCRdb D call of TRBD1. This clonotype was obtained from a woman in her forties or fifties in good health. The sequenced sample consisted of blood T cells: a sorted CD56 or NKG2C T cell subset, CD4+ or CD8+ T cells, or bulk PBMC T cells (not recorded which). This chain's CDR3 is CAGGQGWTDTQYF.